Shown below are 18 T cell receptor beta chains from a single sample sequenced in a study of early T cells in non-severe SARS-CoV-2 infection. TCRdb reanalysed the 5' RACE reads using MiXCR and keeps one entry per CDR3 protein. The repertoire holds roughly 53,000 distinct CDR3 sequences, with 7% to 10% as singletons. The sample consisted of whole blood. Source of these receptors: an adult who was a healthcare worker with PCR-confirmed SARS-CoV-2 infection or an uninfected control (not recorded which).

This clonotype was observed a few times. The V gene is TRBV11-2, the J gene TRBJ1-1; 7 bases fit TRBD1. With V trimmed by 4 bases and J by 4 bases, 6 bases remained unmatched. Germline CDR1 reads SGHAT; CDR2 reads FQNNGV. The CDR3 consists of 14 residues. The CDR3 is CASSSNRGSTEAFF. The CDR3 bases are TGTGCCAGCAGCTCTAACAGGGGAAGCACTGAAGCTTTCTTT.

There are many counts of this clonotype. The V and J genes are TRBV4-1 and TRBJ1-1; D is unresolved. Between the trimmed V and J ends, which lost 2 bases and 2 bases, there was a span of 6 bases. Per germline, CDR1 MGHRA and CDR2 YSYEKL. The CDR3 extends over 13 amino acids. The CDR3 here is CASSQRGNTEAFF. DNA for the CDR3: TGCGCCAGCAGCCAAAGAGGAAACACTGAAGCTTTCTTT.

The V call is TRBV20-1, the J call TRBJ2-5, with a weak D call TRBD2 (5 bases). The CDR3 sequence is 11 residues long. Germline CDR1 is DFQATT and CDR2 is SNEGSKA (reference sequence). Trimming left V 3 bases short and J 5 bases short, with 7 bases between. CDR3 in DNA: TGCAGTGCTAGCGCGGGTGAGACCCAGTACTTC. Protein sequence: CSASAGETQYF.

V is TRBV2 and J is TRBJ2-7; the D gene is possibly TRBD1 (6 bases). The germline gives CDR1 SNHLY, CDR2 FYNNEI. CDR3 size: 13 residues. V lost 4 bases, J lost 2 bases, and 9 bases lay in between. CDR3 bases: TGTGCCAGCAGTGTCGGGACAACCTACGAGCAGTACTTC. As protein: CASSVGTTYEQYF.

The chain combines TRBV13 with TRBJ1-5, with TRBD1 matching over 8 bases. The CDR3 is 15 amino acids. J gave up 2 bases and V 5 bases, and 5 bases lay outside the gene matches. Germline V lookup: CDR1 PRHDT, CDR2 FYEKMQ (reference sequence). CDR3 DNA sequence: TGTGCCAGCAGCATAATGGGACAGGGCAATCAGCCCCAGCATTTT. This translates into CASSIMGQGNQPQHF. The full variable domain, with the rest looked up from reference TRBV13 and TRBJ1-5, is AAGVIQSPRHLIKEKRETATLKCYPIPRHDTVYWYQQGPGQDPQFLISFYEKMQSDKGSIPDRFSAQQFSDYHSELNMSSLELGDSALYFCASSIMGQGNQPQHFGDGTRLSIL.

This clonotype was counted at least ten times. The rearrangement joins TRBV5-1 to TRBJ1-1; D might be TRBD1 (5 bases). Germline values: CDR1 SGHRS, CDR2 YFSETQ. The V end was cut by 4 bases, the J end by 6 bases, with 19 bases between. The CDR3 sequence is 15 residues long. The CDR3 spells CASSPMPGGDAEAFF. In DNA, the CDR3 is TGCGCCAGCAGCCCTATGCCGGGAGGGGACGCTGAAGCTTTCTTT. Variable domain in full (rest from reference TRBV5-1 and TRBJ1-1): KAGVTQTPRYLIKTRGQQVTLSCSPISGHRSVSWYQQTPGQGLQFLFEYFSETQRNKGNFPGRFSGRQFSNSRSEMNVSTLELGDSALYLCASSPMPGGDAEAFFGQGTRLTVV.

This clonotype showed up many times. The chain has TRBV29-1 and TRBJ2-5, with 9 bases lining up with TRBD1. J was trimmed by 5 bases and V by 5 bases; bases with no gene match: 12. The CDR3 has 15 amino acids. From germline, CDR1 is SQVTM and CDR2 ANQGSEA. The CDR3 is CSVTAGTGGGETQYF. The CDR3 DNA is TGCAGCGTTACCGCCGGAACAGGGGGCGGCGAGACCCAGTACTTC.

This clonotype was counted only a few times. This chain uses TRBV6-5 with TRBJ2-6, with a tentative D call TRBD1 (5 bases). The germline gives CDR1 MNHEY, CDR2 SVGAGI. The CDR3 has 15 residues. V lost 7 bases to trimming and J lost 1 base, with 11 bases between them. The CDR3 DNA follows: TGTGCCAGCAAGACACAGGCATCTGGGGCCAACGTCCTGACTTTC. As protein: CASKTQASGANVLTF.

The chain employs TRBV18 and TRBJ2-1, with 12 positions matching TRBD2. This CDR3 is built from 15 residues. With V trimmed by 2 bases and J by 5 bases, 1 base remained unmatched. The germline V gene encodes CDR1 KGHSH and CDR2 LQKENI. The CDR3 region has the DNA TGTGCCAGCTCACCAACTAGCGGGGGGAACAATGAGCAGTTCTTC. Translating gives CASSPTSGGNNEQFF.

In this sample, this clonotype turned up many times. This chain joins TRBV20-1 and TRBJ2-1; D may be TRBD2 (6 bases). The CDR3 runs to 16 residues. Per germline, CDR1 DFQATT and CDR2 SNEGSKA (reference sequence). The V gene lost 5 bases and the J gene lost 2 bases, with 19 bases spanning the gap. The CDR3 protein is CSAHKSAGPTYNEQFF. The CDR3 region has the DNA TGCAGTGCTCACAAATCAGCGGGTCCCACCTACAATGAGCAGTTCTTC.

This clonotype was counted ten times or more. The V and J genes are TRBV6-5 and TRBJ1-1; 7 nucleotides agree with TRBD1. The CDR3 runs 14 residues. Per the germline V gene, CDR1 is MNHEY and CDR2 is SVGAGI. V trimming: 0 bases; J trimming: 7 bases; junction bases outside the gene matches: 5. CDR3 sequence: CASSYSEGADEAFF. In DNA form, the CDR3 reads TGTGCCAGCAGTTACTCGGAGGGGGCGGATGAAGCTTTCTTT.

In its sample, this clonotype was seen a few times. The CDR3 DNA is TGCAGTGCTAGAAACCCCGGTCTAAGCTACAATGAGCAGTTCTTC. As protein: CSARNPGLSYNEQFF. The chain is built from TRBV20-1 and TRBJ2-1; no clear D gene. Germline CDR1 is DFQATT and CDR2 is SNEGSKA (reference sequence). The germline V and J ends were trimmed by 2 bases and 3 bases, with 14 bases remaining between them. The CDR3 has 15 residues.

In this sample, this clonotype turned up a few times. The chain combines TRBV7-2 with TRBJ2-1; D remains ambiguous. V was cut by 1 base and J by 8 bases, with 6 bases left in between. The germline V gene encodes CDR1 SGHTA and CDR2 FQGNSA. This CDR3 contains 12 residues. CDR3 bases: TGTGCCAGCAGCTTAGATTACGATGAGCAGTTCTTC. Encoded protein: CASSLDYDEQFF.

There are many counts of this clonotype. The chain couples TRBV1 to TRBJ2-2; the table's D call of TRBD1 was not tested on the DNA. TRBV1 constitutes a pseudogene. The CDR3 totals 17 residues. CDR3 nucleotides: TGCACCAGCAGCCACCCCTGTACAGGACCGAACACCGGGGAGCTGTTTTTT. Translated: CTSSHPCTGPNTGELFF.

The chain couples TRBV7-9 to TRBJ2-1; the D gene is possibly TRBD1 (7 bases). Germline loops: CDR1 SEHNR, CDR2 FQNEAQ (reference sequence). Deletions cut 5 bases from V and 6 bases from J, with 14 bases between. The CDR3 sequence is 14 residues long. Written as DNA, the CDR3 is TGTGCCAGCAGCGATAACAGGGGAGGCAATGAGCAGTTCTTC. It encodes CASSDNRGGNEQFF.

This clonotype was observed at least ten times. The chain uses TRBV19 and TRBJ1-1, with 7 bases aligning to TRBD1. This CDR3 contains 14 residues. The germline CDR1 and CDR2 sequences are LNHDA and SQIVND (reference sequence). The junction had 9 bases not matched to a gene; V was cut back by 8 bases and J by 3 bases. The CDR3 DNA reads TGTGCCAGTCGAATAGGGGGCGCCGACACTGAAGCTTTCTTT. Encoded protein: CASRIGGADTEAFF.

This clonotype was counted only a few times. V is TRBV7-2 and J is TRBJ1-5; D gene unclear. CDR3 length: 13 amino acids. V gave up 5 bases and J gave up 7 bases, with 12 bases separating them. Germline CDR1 SGHTA, CDR2 FQGNSA. CDR3: CASSLRVMQPQHF. The CDR3 nucleotides are TGTGCCAGCAGCCTAAGGGTTATGCAGCCCCAGCATTTT.

This clonotype came up a few times. This sequence joins TRBV5-4 and TRBJ1-6; no clear D gene. The ends were cut back, 0 bases at V and 12 bases at J, with 13 bases in the middle. This CDR3 region has 14 residues. Germline V gene lookup returns CDR1 SGHNT and CDR2 YYREEE (reference sequence). Written as DNA, the CDR3 is TGTGCCAGCAGCTTGGAAGGATACCCCGGACCCCTCCACTTT. This encodes CASSLEGYPGPLHF.